These 17 T cell receptor beta chains came from one sample sequenced in a study of metastatic and nonmetastatic thyroid tumors. Ahead of thyroid surgery, no patient had received treatment of any kind. TCRdb recomputed clones from the PCR reads via MiXCR. The table has approximately 70,000 clones, just over 4% seen once; the top ten hold around 22%. Sequencing was carried out using blood. These receptors originate from a female donor with papillary thyroid cancer or a benign thyroid nodule (not recorded which). Some clones in this sample may be carry-over from other donors' samples.

This clone occurred many times. The V and J genes are TRBV12-3 or TRBV12-4 and TRBJ1-2; possible D gene TRBD1, 6 bases. The ends were cut back, 6 bases at V and 4 bases at J, with 15 bases in the middle. CDR3 length: 14 residues. CDR3 loop: CASSLRGSGYGYTF. DNA for the CDR3: TGTGCCAGCAGCCTCAGGGGAAGTGGCTATGGCTACACCTTC.

The gene calls are TRBV19 and TRBJ1-3; D unresolved. Germline lookup yields CDR1 LNHDA and CDR2 SQIVND (reference sequence). V gave up 3 bases and J gave up 2 bases, with 11 bases separating them. CDR3 length equals 15 residues. The CDR3 sequence is CASSIDTPPGNTIYF. The DNA for the CDR3 is TGTGCCAGTAGTATTGACACCCCCCCTGGAAACACCATATATTTT.

In this sample, this clone turned up many times. V is TRBV10-3 and J is TRBJ2-2; no clear D. This CDR3 region has 16 residues. Trimming pared 2 bases from V and 2 bases from J, leaving 12 bases between. CDR1 and CDR2 from the germline V gene are ENHRY and SYGVKD. Here the CDR3 reads CAISERGAGNTGELFF. DNA for the CDR3: TGTGCCATCAGTGAGCGAGGCGCAGGTAACACCGGGGAGCTGTTTTTT.

The table lists this clone with a few counts. A read error may explain this, as a much larger clone is one base away. The same CDR3 can be traced to other DNA sequences in this sample. CDR3 loop: CASRSGLGSWEQFF. CDR3 DNA sequence: TGTGCCAGCCGCTCAGGCCTCGGGTCTTGGGAGCAGTTCTTC. V and J are TRBV2 and TRBJ2-1; D is ambiguous. Trimming pared 8 bases from V and 10 bases from J, leaving 21 bases between. Per the germline V gene, CDR1 is SNHLY and CDR2 is FYNNEI. The CDR3 is 14 amino acids.

This clone has ten or more counts. V gene TRBV3-1 combines with J gene TRBJ2-7, with D perhaps matching TRBD1 or TRBD2 (5 bases each). The CDR3 contains 15 residues. CDR1 LGHDT and CDR2 YNNKEL come from the germline V gene (reference sequence). V was pared by 1 base and J by 4 bases, with 14 bases between. The DNA of the CDR3 is TGTGCCAGCAGCCAAGGCCCGGGACCTCAGTACGAGCAGTACTTC. Translation: CASSQGPGPQYEQYF.

The chain recombines TRBV19 with TRBJ1-6, with D unclear. Germline CDR1 and CDR2: LNHDA and SQIVND (reference sequence). The CDR3 has 13 amino acids. V was pared by 1 base and J by 9 bases, with 7 bases between. CDR3 amino acids: CASSIGTTSPLHF. CDR3 nucleotide sequence: TGTGCCAGTAGTATAGGAACGACTTCACCCCTCCACTTT.

In this sample, this clone turned up a few times. Its ends do not fully match the called genes, so a read error is possible. CDR3 sequence: CASSSGTGTGANVLIF. In DNA, the CDR3 is TGTGCCAGCAGCAGCGGGACAGGAACTGGCGCCAACGTCCTGATTTTC. V and J are TRBV28 and TRBJ2-6; D perhaps matches TRBD1 (8 bases). The CDR3 is 16 amino acids. Germline values: CDR1 MDHEN, CDR2 SYDVKM.

This clone was picked up many times. V usage is TRBV5-1 and J usage is TRBJ1-6; 8 bases are shared with TRBD1. Trimming removed 0 bases from V and 7 bases from J; junction bases left unmatched: 9. Germline V gene data show CDR1 as SGHRS and CDR2 as YFSETQ. This CDR3 is built from 17 residues. Written as DNA, the CDR3 is TGCGCCAGCAGCTTGGCCCACAGACAGGGGAAGAATTCACCCCTCCACTTT. Protein sequence: CASSLAHRQGKNSPLHF.

This clone was seen at least ten times. The CDR3 DNA reads as TGTGCCAGCGGGGGCCCCAGGGTGGTCACATCTGGCTACACCTTC. This codes for CASGGPRVVTSGYTF. The chain employs TRBV6-1 and TRBJ1-2; possible D gene TRBD1, 6 bases. Trimming removed 8 bases from V and 7 bases from J, with 23 bases in between. Looked up from germline, CDR1 is MNHNS and CDR2 is SASEGT. The CDR3 contains 15 residues.

The V call is TRBV29-1, the J call TRBJ1-4, with 8 bases aligning to TRBD1. J lost 4 bases, V lost 7 bases, and 8 bases had no gene match. The CDR3 is made up of 14 amino acids. The germline CDR1 and CDR2 sequences are SQVTM and ANQGSEA. The CDR3 sequence is CSAGTGVINEKLFF. In DNA form, the CDR3 reads TGCAGCGCCGGGACAGGTGTTATTAATGAAAAACTGTTTTTT.

Ten or more counts support this clone. The rearrangement links TRBV2 to TRBJ1-6; the match to TRBD1 covers 9 bases. The germline gives CDR1 SNHLY, CDR2 FYNNEI. The CDR3 is 14 amino acids. V dropped 6 bases and J dropped 6; count of bases not matched to a gene: 3. The CDR3 is CASRDRGGNSPLHF. The CDR3 DNA reads as TGTGCCAGCAGGGACAGGGGTGGTAATTCACCCCTCCACTTT.

This chain links TRBV6-1 with TRBJ2-7, with 9 nucleotides matching TRBD1. Trimming at V came to 7 bases and at J to 4 bases, leaving 8 bases not matched to a gene. The CDR3 covers 14 residues. CDR1 is MNHNS, CDR2 SASEGT, per germline. The CDR3 DNA reads TGTGCCAGCACCATGACAGGGGGGAAGTACGAGCAGTACTTC. It yields the protein CASTMTGGKYEQYF.

Ten or more counts support this clone. Given the absence of the conserved phenylalanine or tryptophan at the CDR3 end, a read error is likely. The chain joins TRBV28 to TRBJ1-6, with D possibly being TRBD1 (6 bases). V lost 3 bases and J lost 13, with 10 bases in between. The CDR3 has 12 amino acids. Germline-derived CDR1 and CDR2 are MDHEN and SYDVKM. CDR3 DNA: TGTGCCAGCAGTTTGCAAAGGGGGCCCCTCCACCTT. It specifies CASSLQRGPLHL.

This clone was counted only a few times. This chain uses TRBV12-3 or TRBV12-4 with TRBJ1-2; D unresolved. The CDR3 loop spans 11 amino acids. Deletions cut 8 bases from V and 8 bases from J, with 12 bases between. The DNA for the CDR3 is TGTGCCAGCGGATTGTGTTACGGCTACACCTTC. Its protein is CASGLCYGYTF.

The chain combines TRBV5-1 with TRBJ2-2, with TRBD1 as a possible D gene (5 bases). CDR3 length: 13 amino acids. V gave up 2 bases and J gave up 5 bases, with 7 bases separating them. The germline V gene encodes CDR1 SGHRS and CDR2 YFSETQ. The CDR3 loop is CASSFGATGELFF. DNA of the CDR3: TGCGCCAGCAGCTTTGGGGCGACCGGGGAGCTGTTTTTT.

This clone was seen a few times. A much larger clone differs from this one at a single base, so this may be a read error. V usage is TRBV5-1 and J usage is TRBJ1-3; a weak D match, TRBD1 (5 bases). The CDR3 loop spans 16 amino acids. Looked up from germline, CDR1 is SGHRS and CDR2 is YFSETQ. The CDR3 region is CAGSVGHPSSGNTIYF. The CDR3 DNA sequence: TGCGCCGGCAGCGTAGGACACCCGAGCTCTGGAAACACCATATATTTT.

On this clone itself: The junction shows a germline mismatch at one end, possibly a read error. The CDR3 is CASSRSGLLAKNIQHF. CDR3 sequence (DNA): TGTGCCAGCAGCAGATCGGGACTCCTAGCCAAAAACATTCAGCACTTC. V gene TRBV7-9 combines with J gene TRBJ2-4, with TRBD2 as a possible D gene (6 bases). The germline V gene encodes CDR1 SEHNR and CDR2 FQNEAQ (reference sequence). This CDR3 has 16 residues.